The clone carrying this T cell receptor (beta chain) was counted ten times or more. Its antigen is unidentified. The germline gives CDR1 LGHDT, CDR2 YNNKEL (reference sequence). Trimming stripped 2 bases from V and 7 bases from J, with 4 bases between. The CDR3 has 11 amino acids. The sample comes from a study of identical twins. Study-wide points: The presence of invariant MAIT and iNKT cells could partly confound analyses of zero-insertion sequences.

TCRdb recomputed calls from the 5' RACE reads with MiXCR, one row per CDR3 protein. The sample carries 1.5 million to 2 million distinct CDR3 sequences, about 32% recorded once. Sequenced material: cord blood. The sequence was obtained from a newborn girl in good health. The rearrangement links TRBV3-1 to TRBJ2-3; D not certain. The CDR3 bases are TGTGCCAGCAGCCAATCCAATACGCAGTATTTT. Residues: CASSQSNTQYF.